The 28 T cell receptor beta chains below were found in one sample sequenced in a study of cytomegalovirus exposure and HLA in healthy donors (TCRdb year 2017). Receptor libraries were prepared by the immunoSEQ multiplex PCR assay. TCRdb re-hosts the immuneACCESS table, in-frame sequences only. Its copies lack some clones; in the studies checked, an unresolved V gene accounts for under half of them, and the cause for the rest is not known. Here the sample has over 200,000 clones; roughly 91% occur a single time. The biggest ten clones account for around 3.1% of the sample. Material for sequencing was PBMCs. The receptor set was obtained from a woman aged 25 to 39 in good health and CMV-seronegative.

This chain connects TRBV5-1 to TRBJ1-5; TRBD1 might be the D (6 bases). The V and J ends lost 0 bases and 2 bases respectively, with 9 bases between them. CDR1 is SGHRS, CDR2 YFSETQ, per germline. CDR3 length equals 15 residues. The CDR3 loop reads CASSLEPGGNQPQHF. DNA for the CDR3: TGCGCCAGCAGCTTGGAGCCAGGGGGCAATCAGCCCCAGCATTTT. Variable domain in full (rest from reference TRBV5-1 and TRBJ1-5): KAGVTQTPRYLIKTRGQQVTLSCSPISGHRSVSWYQQTPGQGLQFLFEYFSETQRNKGNFPGRFSGRQFSNSRSEMNVSTLELGDSALYLCASSLEPGGNQPQHFGDGTRLSIL.

The V call is TRBV5-4, the J call TRBJ1-1; D unresolved. Trimming took off 1 base at V and 2 bases at J, with 15 bases between the two ends. The CDR3 spans 16 residues. Germline V lookup: CDR1 SGHNT, CDR2 YYREEE (reference sequence). The CDR3 loop is CASSLFLGPSNTEAFF. The CDR3 DNA reads as TGTGCCAGCAGCTTGTTCCTCGGACCTTCCAACACTGAAGCTTTCTTT.

This clone was counted a few times. This chain uses TRBV5-1 with TRBJ1-4, with unresolved D. V was pared by 0 bases and J by 4 bases, with 7 bases between. In germline, CDR1 is SGHRS, CDR2 YFSETQ. The CDR3 spans 14 residues. CDR3 amino acids: CASSLAGYNEKLFF. CDR3 sequence (DNA): TGCGCCAGCAGCTTGGCCGGGTATAATGAAAAACTGTTTTTT.

V usage is TRBV15 and J usage is TRBJ2-1, with 7 bases lining up with TRBD2. The CDR3 sequence is 17 residues long. V lost 3 bases to trimming and J lost 5 bases; unmatched junction nucleotides: 13. Germline lookup yields CDR1 LNHNV and CDR2 YYDKDF (reference sequence). CDR3 sequence: CATSSTSDIHTDNEQFF. The CDR3 DNA reads as TGTGCCACCAGCAGCACTAGCGATATCCACACCGACAATGAGCAGTTCTTC.

The chain links TRBV9 to TRBJ2-2; TRBD2 is a possible D gene (6 bases). Germline V CDR1 and CDR2: SGDLS, YYNGEE. Trimming stripped 2 bases from V and 0 bases from J, with 11 bases between. This CDR3 comprises 16 residues. Here the CDR3 DNA reads TGTGCCAGCAGCGTCTATCGGGAGCCGAACACCGGGGAGCTGTTTTTT. Translating gives CASSVYREPNTGELFF.

This chain uses TRBV5-5 with TRBJ2-3; 12 nucleotides align to TRBD2. This CDR3 region has 14 residues. Unmatched junction bases numbered 2, after V lost 5 bases and J lost 4 bases. Germline-derived CDR1 and CDR2 are SGHKS and YYEKEE (reference sequence). The CDR3 nucleotides read TGTGCCAGCAGTTCTAGCGGGAGGGCAGATACGCAGTATTTT. Protein: CASSSSGRADTQYF.

The J gene is TRBJ2-1, the V gene TRBV27; TRBD2 aligns across 7 bases. V shed 5 bases and J 6 bases; nucleotides not matched to a gene: 19. The CDR3 covers 18 residues. Germline loops: CDR1 MNHEY, CDR2 SMNVEV (reference sequence). The CDR3 loop reads CASSPRGSGSAGLNEQFF. Written as DNA, the CDR3 is TGTGCCAGCAGTCCCCGAGGTAGCGGGTCAGCGGGTCTCAATGAGCAGTTCTTC.

The V gene is TRBV6-4, the J gene TRBJ2-1, with 7 bases matching TRBD2. V gave up 4 bases and J gave up 0 bases; unmatched junction bases: 3. This CDR3 has 15 residues. CDR1 is MRHNA, CDR2 SNTAGT, per germline. The CDR3 sequence is CASSATSASYNEQFF. CDR3 nucleotide sequence: TGTGCCAGCAGTGCCACTAGCGCCTCCTACAATGAGCAGTTCTTC.

This chain links TRBV2 with TRBJ1-4, with unresolved D. This CDR3 has 14 amino acids. Trimming took off 4 bases at V and 6 bases at J, with 12 bases between the two ends. Germline-derived CDR1 and CDR2 are SNHLY and FYNNEI. CDR3 coding DNA: TGTGCCAGCAGTGTTTTTGGCGGAGATGAAAAACTGTTTTTT. Encoded protein: CASSVFGGDEKLFF.

The chain combines TRBV30 with TRBJ1-2; 8 nucleotides match TRBD1. This CDR3 is built from 19 residues. Germline CDR1 and CDR2: GTSNPN and SVGIG (reference sequence). The junction had 19 bases not matched to a gene; V was cut back by 0 bases and J by 4 bases. CDR3 region: CAWSVLPDRALSLTYGYTF. As DNA, the CDR3 is TGTGCCTGGAGTGTACTCCCGGACAGGGCTTTGAGTTTAACCTATGGCTACACCTTC.

The chain carries TRBV5-6 and TRBJ1-2; D ambiguous. This CDR3 is built from 11 residues. V was pared by 3 bases and J by 11 bases, with 11 bases between. Germline V gene sequence: CDR1 SGHDT, CDR2 YYEEEE. The CDR3 here is CASSSLGWYTF. The CDR3, as DNA: TGTGCCAGCAGCTCACTAGGTTGGTACACCTTC.

The count of this clone is one. The V and J genes are TRBV9 and TRBJ2-1; 16 nucleotides match TRBD2. Germline trimming cut 4 bases from V and 6 bases from J; bases unmatched to any gene: 19. The CDR3 is 21 amino acids. Germline values: CDR1 SGDLS, CDR2 YYNGEE. CDR3 in amino acids: CASSKSRPGTSGRVVINEQFF. In nucleotides, the CDR3 is TGTGCCAGCAGCAAGTCTAGACCTGGGACTAGCGGGAGGGTCGTAATCAATGAGCAGTTCTTC.

This chain connects TRBV2 to TRBJ2-3, with D possibly TRBD1 on 5 matching bases. V was shortened by 1 base and J by 3 bases, with 11 bases between the two germline ends. The CDR3 loop spans 15 amino acids. From germline, CDR1 is SNHLY and CDR2 FYNNEI. CDR3 residues: CASSEGQGRTDTQYF. CDR3 nucleotide sequence: TGTGCCAGCAGTGAAGGGCAGGGTCGGACAGATACGCAGTATTTT.

The rearrangement links TRBV18 to TRBJ2-1; tentative D call: TRBD1 (6 bases). In germline, CDR1 is KGHSH, CDR2 LQKENI. The CDR3 loop spans 14 amino acids. V was pared by 6 bases and J by 5 bases, with 14 bases between. The CDR3 here is CASSYWTDHNEQFF. DNA for the CDR3: TGTGCCAGCTCGTATTGGACAGACCACAATGAGCAGTTCTTC.

The chain uses TRBV13 and TRBJ2-7, with 9 bases identical to TRBD1. CDR1 is PRHDT, CDR2 FYEKMQ, per germline (reference sequence). The junction had 8 bases not matched to a gene; V was cut back by 6 bases and J by 2 bases. The CDR3 extends over 15 amino acids. The DNA for the CDR3 is TGTGCCAGCAGTTCACCGGGACAGGGCACCTACGAGCAGTACTTC. This sequence encodes CASSSPGQGTYEQYF.

The chain joins TRBV9 to TRBJ2-1; 9 bases line up with TRBD2. This CDR3 is 15 amino acids long. Losses at the gene ends were 2 bases for V and 5 bases for J; bases not matched to a gene: 5. Per the germline V gene, CDR1 is SGDLS and CDR2 is YYNGEE. Written as DNA, the CDR3 is TGTGCCAGCAGCGTTTCTAGCGGGATGGACAATGAGCAGTTCTTC. Amino acid sequence: CASSVSSGMDNEQFF.

This clone was seen once. The rearrangement joins TRBV4-2 to TRBJ2-7, with 8 bases that match TRBD1. Germline values: CDR1 LGHNA, CDR2 YNFKEQ. The CDR3 spans 14 residues. With V trimmed by 4 bases and J by 2 bases, 4 bases remained unmatched. The CDR3 sequence is CASSPGTGAYEQYF. As DNA, the CDR3 is TGTGCCAGCAGCCCGGGGACAGGAGCCTACGAGCAGTACTTC.

The rearrangement links TRBV29-1 to TRBJ1-1, with 7 bases matching TRBD1. This CDR3 spans 16 amino acids. Per germline, CDR1 SQVTM and CDR2 ANQGSEA. J lost 1 base, V lost 6 bases, and 14 bases had no gene match. CDR3 sequence (DNA): TGCAGCGTGCTCCGGGACAGTTTAGGGCCGAACACTGAAGCTTTCTTT. Translation: CSVLRDSLGPNTEAFF.

The chain has TRBV9 and TRBJ2-7; 8 bases line up with TRBD2. Germline V gene sequence: CDR1 SGDLS, CDR2 YYNGEE. The CDR3 spans 14 residues. Trimming took 4 bases from V and 0 from J; bases not matched to a gene: 3. CDR3 coding DNA: TGTGCCAGCAGCACGGGGACTAGCTCCTACGAGCAGTACTTC. Translated, it gives CASSTGTSSYEQYF.

This clone was picked up one time. The V call is TRBV7-3, the J call TRBJ2-7, with TRBD1 matching 8 bases. J lost 4 bases, V lost 3 bases, and 8 bases had no gene match. This CDR3 contains 15 residues. From germline, CDR1 is SGHTA and CDR2 FQGTGA. CDR3 coding DNA: TGTGCCAGCAGCTTTTTCGCAGGGGGCCAGTACGAGCAGTACTTC. It specifies CASSFFAGGQYEQYF.

The V and J genes are TRBV5-1 and TRBJ2-7, with D perhaps TRBD2 (5 bases). Per germline, CDR1 SGHRS and CDR2 YFSETQ. V dropped 7 bases and J dropped 4 bases, with 18 bases sitting between them. There are 14 residues in the CDR3. The CDR3 reads CASAPAGGSYEQYF. In nucleotides, the CDR3 is TGCGCCAGCGCCCCGGCGGGCGGCAGTTACGAGCAGTACTTC.

The chain combines TRBV2 with TRBJ2-6; no firm D call. The germline CDR1 and CDR2 sequences are SNHLY and FYNNEI. The CDR3 extends over 15 amino acids. The V end lost 7 bases, the J end lost 0 bases, and 10 bases lay between the germline ends. The CDR3 spells CASITERSGANVLTF. In nucleotides, the CDR3 is TGTGCCAGCATCACAGAACGCTCTGGGGCCAACGTCCTGACTTTC.

The chain couples TRBV11-3 to TRBJ2-3; no reliable D call. The V and J ends lost 5 bases and 2 bases respectively, with 8 bases between them. The CDR3 is 13 residues long. Germline assignment: CDR1 SGHNT and CDR2 YENEEA. The CDR3 bases are TGTGCCAGCAGCCGGGCCTACACAGATACGCAGTATTTT. It translates to CASSRAYTDTQYF.

The genes are TRBV5-1 and TRBJ2-4, with 8 bases matching TRBD1. V was pared by 4 bases and J by 6 bases, with 6 bases of the junction left unmatched. The CDR3 contains 14 residues. Germline CDR1 is SGHRS and CDR2 is YFSETQ. The CDR3 protein is CASSQLDRGNIQYF. CDR3 in DNA: TGCGCCAGCAGCCAGTTAGACAGGGGAAACATTCAGTACTTC.

V gene TRBV2 combines with J gene TRBJ2-3; tentative D call: TRBD1 (5 bases). The CDR3 is made up of 14 amino acids. Deletions cut 6 bases from V and 2 bases from J, with 12 bases between. In germline, CDR1 is SNHLY, CDR2 FYNNEI. The DNA of the CDR3 is TGTGCCAGCAGCGACAGTATGATCACAGATACGCAGTATTTT. Its protein product is CASSDSMITDTQYF.

This clone occurred a few times. This rearrangement joins TRBV19 to TRBJ1-5; a possible D gene is TRBD1 (6 bases). Germline values: CDR1 LNHDA, CDR2 SQIVND (reference sequence). V lost 5 bases and J lost 6, with 11 bases in between. This CDR3 region has 13 residues. CDR3 bases: TGTGCCAGTAGTCTTACAGGGATTCAGCCCCAGCATTTT. Protein sequence: CASSLTGIQPQHF. The entire variable domain, with the rest obtained from reference TRBV19 and TRBJ1-5, is as follows: DGGITQSPKYLFRKEGQNVTLSCEQNLNHDAMYWYRQDPGQGLRLIYYSQIVNDFQKGDIAEGYSVSREKKESFPLTVTSAQKNPTAFYLCASSLTGIQPQHFGDGTRLSIL.

This sequence joins TRBV6-5 and TRBJ1-2; 11 positions match TRBD1. This CDR3 comprises 16 residues. Per the germline V gene, CDR1 is MNHEY and CDR2 is SVGAGI. Trimming at V came to 4 bases and at J to 7 bases, leaving 11 bases not matched to a gene. This chain's CDR3 is CASSSWTGGTYGGYTF. CDR3 sequence (DNA): TGTGCCAGCAGTTCCTGGACAGGGGGCACCTATGGTGGCTACACCTTC.

On this clone: At one boundary the junction diverges from the germline segment, which might be a read error. The CDR3 sequence is CTSSRTETYEQYF. In nucleotides, the CDR3 is TGTACCAGCAGCCGGACAGAAACCTACGAGCAGTACTTC. The genes are TRBV27 and TRBJ2-7; a possible D gene is TRBD1 (6 bases). Germline loops: CDR1 MNHEY, CDR2 SMNVEV (reference sequence). This CDR3 has 13 amino acids.